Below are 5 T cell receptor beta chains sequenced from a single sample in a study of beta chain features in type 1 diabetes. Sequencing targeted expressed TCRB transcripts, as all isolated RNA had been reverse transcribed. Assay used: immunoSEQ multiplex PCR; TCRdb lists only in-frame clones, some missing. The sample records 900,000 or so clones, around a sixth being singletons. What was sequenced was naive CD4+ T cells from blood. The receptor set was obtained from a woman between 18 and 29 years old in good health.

The CDR3 reads CASSRDISNQPQHF. DNA for the CDR3: TGTGCCAGCAGTCGGGACATTAGCAATCAGCCCCAGCATTTT. The chain uses TRBV2 and TRBJ1-5; maybe TRBD1 (6 bases). CDR1 is SNHLY and CDR2 is FYNNEI in the germline V gene. The V end was cut by 5 bases, the J end by 0 bases, with 8 bases between. This CDR3 region has 14 residues.

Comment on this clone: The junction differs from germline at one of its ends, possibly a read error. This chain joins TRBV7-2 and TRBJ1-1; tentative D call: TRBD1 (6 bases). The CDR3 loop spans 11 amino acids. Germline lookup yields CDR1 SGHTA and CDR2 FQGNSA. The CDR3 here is CASSLVGGGLF. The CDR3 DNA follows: TGTGCCAGCAGCTTAGTCGGGGGCGGGCTTTTT.

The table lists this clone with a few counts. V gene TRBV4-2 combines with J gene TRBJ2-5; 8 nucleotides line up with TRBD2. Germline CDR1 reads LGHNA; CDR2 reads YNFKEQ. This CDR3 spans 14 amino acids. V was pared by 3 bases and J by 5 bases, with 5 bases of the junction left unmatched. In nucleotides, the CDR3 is TGTGCCAGCAGCCAGACCGGGACTAGGGAGACCCAGTACTTC. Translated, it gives CASSQTGTRETQYF.

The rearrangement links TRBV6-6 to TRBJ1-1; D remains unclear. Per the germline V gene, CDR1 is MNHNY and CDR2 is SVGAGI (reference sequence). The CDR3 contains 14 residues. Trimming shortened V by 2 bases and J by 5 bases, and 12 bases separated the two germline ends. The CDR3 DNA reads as TGTGCCAGCAGTTACCCCGAATCTAGGACTGAAGCTTTCTTT. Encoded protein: CASSYPESRTEAFF.

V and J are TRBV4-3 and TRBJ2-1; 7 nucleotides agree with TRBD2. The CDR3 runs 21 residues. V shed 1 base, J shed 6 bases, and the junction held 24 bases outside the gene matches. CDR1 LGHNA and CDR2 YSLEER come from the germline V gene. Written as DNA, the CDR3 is TGCGCCAGCAGCCAAGCCTCCGGGGTCAGAGGCGGGAGCGGGGTGGGCAATGAGCAGTTCTTC. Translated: CASSQASGVRGGSGVGNEQFF.